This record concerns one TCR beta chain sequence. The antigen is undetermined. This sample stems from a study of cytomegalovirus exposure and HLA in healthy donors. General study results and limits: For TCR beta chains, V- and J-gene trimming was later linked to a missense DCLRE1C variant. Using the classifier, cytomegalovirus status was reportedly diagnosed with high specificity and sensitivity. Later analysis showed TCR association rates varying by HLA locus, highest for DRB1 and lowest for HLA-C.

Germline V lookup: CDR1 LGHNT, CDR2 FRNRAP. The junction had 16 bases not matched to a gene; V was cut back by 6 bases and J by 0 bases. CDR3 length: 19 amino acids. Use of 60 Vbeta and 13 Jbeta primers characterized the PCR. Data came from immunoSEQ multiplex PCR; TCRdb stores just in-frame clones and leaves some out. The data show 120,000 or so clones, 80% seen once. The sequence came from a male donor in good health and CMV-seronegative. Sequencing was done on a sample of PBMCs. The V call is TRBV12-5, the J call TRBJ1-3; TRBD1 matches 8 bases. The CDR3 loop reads CASGRIPFGQGDSGNTIYF. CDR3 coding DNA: TGTGCTAGTGGAAGAATACCCTTTGGACAGGGAGACTCTGGAAACACCATATATTTT.